The present entry profiles one T cell receptor beta chain with its context. What antigen it recognizes has not been identified. Nothing much larger sits one base from this clone, and base qualities are not available. This sample was taken from a study of blood T cell repertoires in COVID-19 (dated by TCRdb to about 2020). Background for the entire study: Collaborator samples came from the United States, Italy and Spain and covered acute and convalescent phases of COVID-19. The samples were drawn from the first 160 participants of the ongoing ImmuneRACE study and from 1,200 or so subjects provided by 6 global collaborators. Where available, HLA class I and class II types were obtained from metadata supplied by the sample provider rather than from assay-based typing. The sample metadata nearly always contained a de-identified subject ID, COVID-19 status, age in years and sex. The dataset comprised deeply sampled blood TCRbeta repertoires from subjects exposed to, actively infected with, or recovered from COVID-19. The material from the prospective study consisted of cDNA or gDNA derived from T cells, B-cell-depleted T cells, or PBMCs. The repertoires were released in a freely available public database intended as a resource for research on the immune response to SARS-CoV-2. General conclusions and limits of the study: Clinical and demographic metadata were provided uncurated, with the amount varying by source and participant.

In the prospective study, participants were roughly 18 to 100 years old, resided in about two dozen geographic areas of the United States, and were enrolled through a virtual design. In the prospective study, participants were assigned to cohorts based on the clinical history participants reported in a screening survey and a study questionnaire. Exposed participants were defined as having been in contact with someone with a PCR-confirmed or clinician-diagnosed COVID-19 case within 2 weeks of study entry. Mobile phlebotomists in the prospective study collected whole blood, serum and a nasopharyngeal or oropharyngeal swab from every participant. Prospective study participants could optionally give additional blood draws and questionnaires over an approximately two-month period. Before DNA extraction, prospective study blood samples were shipped either frozen or at room temperature. In the germline V gene, CDR1 corresponds to LGHNA and CDR2 to YSLEER. Taken from cysteine to phenylalanine, the CDR3 has 14 residues. The retained sequence is limited to the CDR3, 42 bases, with the frame set at the first base. V is pruned by 6 bases and J by 6 bases, leaving 6 bases of the junction without a gene match.

The immunoSEQ Assay, a bias-controlled multiplex PCR, was used to amplify TCRbeta CDR3 regions from genomic DNA. On the authors' methods: Nucleated cell counts per sample were estimated from amplification of reference gene primers within the assay. To quantify the absolute abundance of each unique TCRbeta CDR3 rearrangement, sequence reads were collapsed and filtered. For each sample, productive Simpson clonality was calculated as the square root of Simpson's diversity index over productive rearrangements. TCRdb mirrors the immuneACCESS table, restricted to in-frame sequences. Some clones are absent from its copies; in checked studies, under half trace to an unresolved V gene, and the reason for the others is unknown. V, J and clone size reflect that table, while D and trimming were determined from the DNA. In this sample the table shows 350,000 to 500,000 clones, around nine tenths of which occur a single time. The ten largest clones add up to about 1.5% of the sample.

The material sequenced was PBMCs or T cells enriched from blood (not recorded which). The rearranged segments are TRBV4-3 and TRBJ2-7; TRBD2 lines up with 12 middle nucleotides. The TCR sequence derives from a woman aged 18-30 years who had been exposed to COVID-19. Here the CDR3 is given as CASSGASGGAEQYF. The DNA reads as follows: TGCGCCAGCAGTGGGGCTAGCGGGGGGGCCGAGCAGTACTTC.